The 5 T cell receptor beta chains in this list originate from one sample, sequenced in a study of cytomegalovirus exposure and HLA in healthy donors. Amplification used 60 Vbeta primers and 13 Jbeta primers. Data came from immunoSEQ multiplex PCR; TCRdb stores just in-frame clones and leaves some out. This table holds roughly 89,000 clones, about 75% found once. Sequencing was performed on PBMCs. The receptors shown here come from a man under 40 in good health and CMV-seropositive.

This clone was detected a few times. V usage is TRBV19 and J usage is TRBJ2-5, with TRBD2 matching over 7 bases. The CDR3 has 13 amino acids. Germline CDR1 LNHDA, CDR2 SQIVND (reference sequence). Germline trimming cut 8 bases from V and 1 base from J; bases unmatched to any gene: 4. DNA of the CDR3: TGTGCCAGTCTCGCTAGCGGCCAAGAGACCCAGTACTTC. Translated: CASLASGQETQYF.

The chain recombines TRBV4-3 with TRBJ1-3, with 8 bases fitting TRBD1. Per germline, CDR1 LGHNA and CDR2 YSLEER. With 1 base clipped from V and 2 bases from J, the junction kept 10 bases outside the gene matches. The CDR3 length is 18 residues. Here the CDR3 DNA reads TGCGCCAGCAGCCAAGCTCCGATCCCGGGACAGGCTGGAAACACCATATATTTT. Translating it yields CASSQAPIPGQAGNTIYF.

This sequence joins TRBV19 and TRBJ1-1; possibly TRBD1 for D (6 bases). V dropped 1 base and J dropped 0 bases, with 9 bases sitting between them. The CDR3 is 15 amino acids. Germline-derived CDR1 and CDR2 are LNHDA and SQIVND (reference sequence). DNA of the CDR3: TGTGCCAGTAGTATAGGGGGGCCCATGAACACTGAAGCTTTCTTT. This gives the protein CASSIGGPMNTEAFF.

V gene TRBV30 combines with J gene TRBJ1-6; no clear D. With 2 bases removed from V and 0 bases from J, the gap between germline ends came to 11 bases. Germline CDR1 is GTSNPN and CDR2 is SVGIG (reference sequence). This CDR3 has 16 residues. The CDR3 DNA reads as TGTGCCTGGAGTAACGTCGGGAGCTCCTATAATTCACCCCTCCACTTT. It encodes CAWSNVGSSYNSPLHF.

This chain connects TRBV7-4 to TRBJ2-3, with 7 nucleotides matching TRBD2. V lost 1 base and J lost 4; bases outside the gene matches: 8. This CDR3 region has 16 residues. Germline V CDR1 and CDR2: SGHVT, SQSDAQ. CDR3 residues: CASSLGGGGRADTQYF. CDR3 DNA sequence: TGTGCCAGCAGCTTAGGTGGCGGGGGACGGGCAGATACGCAGTATTTT.